These T cell receptor beta chains were read from a single sample in a study of CD8+ T cells in alopecia areata. TCRdb's copy holds only in-frame clones and misses some; the assay was immunoSEQ multiplex PCR. Altogether under 130,000 clones are present, around 86% being singletons, with the ten largest covering roughly 11%. The specimen comprised CD8+ T cells sorted from blood, sampled at approximately week 34, from a patient treated with tofacitinib. Receptor source: a human donor with alopecia areata. Both conserved end residues are part of each CDR3. D genes are given only for firm matches. Clone size appears in some rows only: once, few, many, or a class for an expanded clone.

CDR3aa: CASGVANYGYTF; CDR3nt: TGCGCCTCGGGTGTAGCTAACTATGGCTACACCTTC; j_gene: TRBJ1-2; d_gene: .; v_gene: TRBV5-1; abundance: .
CDR3aa: CASSVGGTSGYNEQFF; CDR3nt: TGTGCCAGCAGCGTAGGGGGGACTAGCGGATACAATGAGCAGTTCTTC; j_gene: TRBJ2-1; d_gene: TRBD2; v_gene: TRBV9; abundance: .
CDR3aa: CASSLPLSGSNTGELFF; CDR3nt: TGTGCCAGCAGCTTACCCCTCTCGGGTTCGAACACCGGGGAGCTGTTTTTT; j_gene: TRBJ2-2; d_gene: .; v_gene: TRBV7-8; abundance: .
CDR3aa: CASSPGAGEAFF; CDR3nt: TGTGCCAGCAGCCCGGGAGCGGGCGAAGCTTTCTTT; j_gene: TRBJ1-1; d_gene: .; v_gene: TRBV4-2; abundance: .
CDR3aa: CASSYGAEAGQPQHF; CDR3nt: TGTGCCAGCAGTTACGGGGCAGAAGCTGGTCAGCCCCAGCATTTT; j_gene: TRBJ1-5; d_gene: .; v_gene: TRBV6-5; abundance: .
CDR3aa: CASSPVRGSGETQYF; CDR3nt: TGTGCCAGCTCACCCGTAAGGGGATCGGGAGAGACCCAGTACTTC; j_gene: TRBJ2-5; d_gene: .; v_gene: TRBV18; abundance: .
CDR3aa: CSVDAGTGNNEQFF; CDR3nt: TGCAGCGTAGATGCCGGGACCGGGAACAATGAGCAGTTCTTC; j_gene: TRBJ2-1; d_gene: .; v_gene: TRBV29-1; abundance: few
CDR3aa: CSVTLTGLENQPQHF; CDR3nt: TGCAGCGTTACCCTAACAGGGTTAGAAAATCAGCCCCAGCATTTT; j_gene: TRBJ1-5; d_gene: .; v_gene: TRBV29-1; abundance: .
CDR3aa: CASSPGLAGVGFYEQYF; CDR3nt: TGTGCCAGTAGTCCAGGACTAGCGGGAGTCGGGTTCTACGAGCAGTACTTC; j_gene: TRBJ2-7; d_gene: TRBD2; v_gene: TRBV19; abundance: .
CDR3aa: CASSPHRDREHYEQYF; CDR3nt: TGTGCCAGCAGCCCGCACCGGGACAGGGAGCACTACGAGCAGTACTTC; j_gene: TRBJ2-7; d_gene: TRBD1; v_gene: TRBV7-9; abundance: .
CDR3aa: CASSAGTSGTYNEQFF; CDR3nt: TGTGCCAGCAGTGCCGGGACTAGCGGGACCTACAATGAGCAGTTCTTC; j_gene: TRBJ2-1; d_gene: TRBD2; v_gene: TRBV2; abundance: .
CDR3aa: CASSEGGVVYGYTF; CDR3nt: TGTGCCAGCAGTGAAGGGGGGGTGGTATATGGCTACACCTTC; j_gene: TRBJ1-2; d_gene: .; v_gene: TRBV6-1; abundance: .
CDR3aa: CATRGDSFYEQYF; CDR3nt: TGTGCCACCAGAGGGGATTCTTTCTACGAGCAGTACTTC; j_gene: TRBJ2-7; d_gene: .; v_gene: TRBV27; abundance: .
CDR3aa: CASSLEDGSYDTDTQYF; CDR3nt: TGTGCCAGCAGCTTGGAAGACGGGAGCTATGACACAGATACGCAGTATTTT; j_gene: TRBJ2-3; d_gene: .; v_gene: TRBV5-4; abundance: .
CDR3aa: CASSLSTRPLTDTQYF; CDR3nt: TGTGCCAGCAGCTTAAGCACTCGACCACTCACAGATACGCAGTATTTT; j_gene: TRBJ2-3; d_gene: .; v_gene: TRBV7-9; abundance: .
CDR3aa: CASSLSLGDSSYEQYF; CDR3nt: TGTGCCAGCAGTTTGTCTCTAGGAGATAGCTCCTACGAGCAGTACTTC; j_gene: TRBJ2-7; d_gene: .; v_gene: TRBV27; abundance: .
CDR3aa: CASSLTGGPGNEQFF; CDR3nt: TGTGCCAGCAGCTTAACGGGAGGACCGGGGAATGAGCAGTTCTTC; j_gene: TRBJ2-1; d_gene: .; v_gene: TRBV7-3; abundance: .
CDR3aa: CSVEDGTGRRQYF; CDR3nt: TGCAGCGTTGAAGATGGAACAGGGCGACGGCAGTACTTC; j_gene: TRBJ2-5; d_gene: .; v_gene: TRBV29-1; abundance: once
CDR3aa: CALDLVERAGYEQYF; CDR3nt: TGTGCCTTAGACCTGGTCGAGCGTGCAGGCTACGAGCAGTACTTC; j_gene: TRBJ2-7; d_gene: .; v_gene: TRBV7-9; abundance: .
CDR3aa: CASRRGPNQPQHF; CDR3nt: TGTGCCAGCCGCAGGGGACCCAATCAGCCCCAGCATTTT; j_gene: TRBJ1-5; d_gene: .; v_gene: TRBV25-1; abundance: .
CDR3aa: CASSLGLVDTQYF; CDR3nt: TGTGCCAGCAGTTTAGGACTGGTGGATACGCAGTATTTT; j_gene: TRBJ2-3; d_gene: .; v_gene: TRBV6-5; abundance: .
CDR3aa: CASSSRGNTEAFF; CDR3nt: TGTGCCAGCAGCTCCAGGGGGAACACTGAAGCTTTCTTT; j_gene: TRBJ1-1; d_gene: .; v_gene: TRBV7-9; abundance: once
CDR3aa: CASSPPSGGGDDEQYF; CDR3nt: TGTGCCAGCAGTCCACCAAGCGGGGGGGGAGACGACGAGCAGTACTTC; j_gene: TRBJ2-7; d_gene: TRBD2; v_gene: TRBV7-9; abundance: .
CDR3aa: CASSLAGGPADTQYF; CDR3nt: TGTGCCAGCAGTTTAGCGGGGGGGCCCGCAGATACGCAGTATTTT; j_gene: TRBJ2-3; d_gene: TRBD2; v_gene: TRBV6-6; abundance: .
CDR3aa: CAWSPVGSGNTEAFF; CDR3nt: TGTGCCTGGAGCCCAGTCGGGTCAGGGAACACTGAAGCTTTCTTT; j_gene: TRBJ1-1; d_gene: .; v_gene: TRBV30; abundance: .
CDR3aa: CASSLPTGSSYNEQFF; CDR3nt: TGTGCCAGCAGCTTACCTACAGGGAGCTCCTACAATGAGCAGTTCTTC; j_gene: TRBJ2-1; d_gene: .; v_gene: TRBV11-2; abundance: .
CDR3aa: CACGAGELFF; CDR3nt: TGTGCCTGCGGGGCCGGGGAGCTGTTTTTT; j_gene: TRBJ2-2; d_gene: .; v_gene: TRBV6-5; abundance: .
CDR3aa: CASSLTQGYNEQFF; CDR3nt: TGTGCCAGCAGCCTGACACAGGGCTACAATGAGCAGTTCTTC; j_gene: TRBJ2-1; d_gene: .; v_gene: TRBV5-4; abundance: few
CDR3aa: CSGTGYNEQFF; CDR3nt: TGCAGCGGGACAGGTTACAATGAGCAGTTCTTC; j_gene: TRBJ2-1; d_gene: TRBD1; v_gene: TRBV29-1; abundance: few
CDR3aa: CASSQAPSGSYEQYF; CDR3nt: TGCGCCAGCAGCCAAGCTCCGTCCGGTTCCTACGAGCAGTACTTC; j_gene: TRBJ2-7; d_gene: .; v_gene: TRBV4-1; abundance: .
CDR3aa: CTSRGGSSYNEQFF; CDR3nt: TGCACCAGTCGGGGGGGGAGCTCCTACAATGAGCAGTTCTTC; j_gene: TRBJ2-1; d_gene: TRBD2; v_gene: TRBV29-1; abundance: .
CDR3aa: CAITPGTSIISDEQFF; CDR3nt: TGTGCCATCACCCCCGGGACTAGCATCATTAGCGATGAGCAGTTCTTC; j_gene: TRBJ2-1; d_gene: TRBD2; v_gene: TRBV10-3; abundance: .
CDR3aa: CASSGGLRPLYEQYF; CDR3nt: TGTGCCAGCAGCGGGGGACTTCGGCCTCTCTACGAGCAGTACTTC; j_gene: TRBJ2-7; d_gene: .; v_gene: TRBV7-9; abundance: .
CDR3aa: CASSVFEAPLHF; CDR3nt: TGTGCCAGCAGCGTATTCGAGGCACCCCTCCACTTT; j_gene: TRBJ1-6; d_gene: .; v_gene: TRBV9; abundance: .
CDR3aa: CASSPVGEQYF; CDR3nt: TGTGCCAGCAGCCCCGTGGGGGAGCAGTACTTC; j_gene: TRBJ2-7; d_gene: .; v_gene: TRBV11-2; abundance: .
CDR3aa: CSAYLSGGNYGYTF; CDR3nt: TGCAGCGCCTACCTATCAGGGGGCAACTATGGCTACACCTTC; j_gene: TRBJ1-2; d_gene: TRBD1; v_gene: TRBV29-1; abundance: .
CDR3aa: CASSPAAGSYEQYF; CDR3nt: TGTGCCAGCAGTCCCGCCGCCGGCTCCTACGAGCAGTACTTC; j_gene: TRBJ2-7; d_gene: .; v_gene: TRBV27; abundance: .
CDR3aa: CASSVDGYEQYF; CDR3nt: TGTGCCAGCAGCGTCGACGGCTACGAGCAGTACTTC; j_gene: TRBJ2-7; d_gene: .; v_gene: TRBV9; abundance: .
CDR3aa: CSVEDRGVGTDTQYF; CDR3nt: TGCAGCGTTGAAGATCGAGGGGTTGGCACAGATACGCAGTATTTT; j_gene: TRBJ2-3; d_gene: .; v_gene: TRBV29-1; abundance: .
CDR3aa: CSVDIAGLTGELFF; CDR3nt: TGCAGCGTTGATATAGCGGGGCTCACCGGGGAGCTGTTTTTT; j_gene: TRBJ2-2; d_gene: TRBD2; v_gene: TRBV29-1; abundance: .
CDR3aa: CSVEGEGLDTEAFF; CDR3nt: TGCAGCGTTGAAGGCGAGGGTCTAGACACTGAAGCTTTCTTT; j_gene: TRBJ1-1; d_gene: .; v_gene: TRBV29-1; abundance: .
CDR3aa: CASSVVAGDIGELFF; CDR3nt: TGTGCCAGCAGCGTAGTAGCGGGAGATATCGGGGAGCTGTTTTTT; j_gene: TRBJ2-2; d_gene: TRBD2; v_gene: TRBV9; abundance: few
CDR3aa: CASSWDSLDNEQFF; CDR3nt: TGCGCCAGCAGCTGGGACTCCCTCGATAATGAGCAGTTCTTC; j_gene: TRBJ2-1; d_gene: .; v_gene: TRBV5-1; abundance: .
CDR3aa: CASSRTGQTEAFF; CDR3nt: TGCGCCAGCAGCCGGACAGGGCAGACTGAAGCTTTCTTT; j_gene: TRBJ1-1; d_gene: TRBD1; v_gene: TRBV4-1; abundance: .
CDR3aa: CASSNQGGNQPQHF; CDR3nt: TGTGCCAGCAGCAATCAGGGGGGCAATCAGCCCCAGCATTTT; j_gene: TRBJ1-5; d_gene: TRBD1; v_gene: TRBV27; abundance: .
CDR3aa: CSVLAWTGQDTEAFF; CDR3nt: TGCAGCGTCCTGGCCTGGACAGGGCAGGACACTGAAGCTTTCTTT; j_gene: TRBJ1-1; d_gene: TRBD1; v_gene: TRBV29-1; abundance: .
CDR3aa: CASSYGGNQPQHF; CDR3nt: TGTGCCAGCAGTTACGGAGGGAATCAGCCCCAGCATTTT; j_gene: TRBJ1-5; d_gene: .; v_gene: TRBV6-5; abundance: .
CDR3aa: CAWRQGSYEQYF; CDR3nt: TGTGCCTGGAGGCAGGGATCCTACGAGCAGTACTTC; j_gene: TRBJ2-7; d_gene: .; v_gene: TRBV30; abundance: .
CDR3aa: CASSQRGGLNTEAFF; CDR3nt: TGCGCCAGCAGCCAAAGGGGGGGACTGAACACTGAAGCTTTCTTT; j_gene: TRBJ1-1; d_gene: .; v_gene: TRBV4-1; abundance: .
CDR3aa: CASSADGLGGDEQYF; CDR3nt: TGTGCCAGCAGCGCGGACGGCCTCGGGGGGGACGAGCAGTACTTC; j_gene: TRBJ2-7; d_gene: TRBD2; v_gene: TRBV9; abundance: .
CDR3aa: CASSLGQGYNEQFF; CDR3nt: TGTGCCAGCAGTTTGGGACAGGGGTACAATGAGCAGTTCTTC; j_gene: TRBJ2-1; d_gene: TRBD1; v_gene: TRBV27; abundance: .
CDR3aa: CSAPRDGSTDTQYF; CDR3nt: TGCAGCGCCCCGCGGGACGGTAGCACAGATACGCAGTATTTT; j_gene: TRBJ2-3; d_gene: .; v_gene: TRBV29-1; abundance: .
CDR3aa: CASSPRGPTTGELFF; CDR3nt: TGTGCCAGCAGCCCCCGGGGACCGACCACCGGGGAGCTGTTTTTT; j_gene: TRBJ2-2; d_gene: .; v_gene: TRBV7-8; abundance: .
CDR3aa: CASSARYRDVAYNEQFF; CDR3nt: TGTGCCAGCAGCGCCCGATACAGGGACGTCGCCTACAATGAGCAGTTCTTC; j_gene: TRBJ2-1; d_gene: .; v_gene: TRBV9; abundance: .
CDR3aa: CSDLDRRDYGYTF; CDR3nt: TGCAGCGACCTAGACAGGCGAGACTATGGCTACACCTTC; j_gene: TRBJ1-2; d_gene: .; v_gene: TRBV29-1; abundance: .
CDR3aa: CASSDSGREATNEKLFF; CDR3nt: TGTGCCAGCAGTGATTCCGGAAGGGAGGCAACTAATGAAAAACTGTTTTTT; j_gene: TRBJ1-4; d_gene: .; v_gene: TRBV25-1; abundance: few